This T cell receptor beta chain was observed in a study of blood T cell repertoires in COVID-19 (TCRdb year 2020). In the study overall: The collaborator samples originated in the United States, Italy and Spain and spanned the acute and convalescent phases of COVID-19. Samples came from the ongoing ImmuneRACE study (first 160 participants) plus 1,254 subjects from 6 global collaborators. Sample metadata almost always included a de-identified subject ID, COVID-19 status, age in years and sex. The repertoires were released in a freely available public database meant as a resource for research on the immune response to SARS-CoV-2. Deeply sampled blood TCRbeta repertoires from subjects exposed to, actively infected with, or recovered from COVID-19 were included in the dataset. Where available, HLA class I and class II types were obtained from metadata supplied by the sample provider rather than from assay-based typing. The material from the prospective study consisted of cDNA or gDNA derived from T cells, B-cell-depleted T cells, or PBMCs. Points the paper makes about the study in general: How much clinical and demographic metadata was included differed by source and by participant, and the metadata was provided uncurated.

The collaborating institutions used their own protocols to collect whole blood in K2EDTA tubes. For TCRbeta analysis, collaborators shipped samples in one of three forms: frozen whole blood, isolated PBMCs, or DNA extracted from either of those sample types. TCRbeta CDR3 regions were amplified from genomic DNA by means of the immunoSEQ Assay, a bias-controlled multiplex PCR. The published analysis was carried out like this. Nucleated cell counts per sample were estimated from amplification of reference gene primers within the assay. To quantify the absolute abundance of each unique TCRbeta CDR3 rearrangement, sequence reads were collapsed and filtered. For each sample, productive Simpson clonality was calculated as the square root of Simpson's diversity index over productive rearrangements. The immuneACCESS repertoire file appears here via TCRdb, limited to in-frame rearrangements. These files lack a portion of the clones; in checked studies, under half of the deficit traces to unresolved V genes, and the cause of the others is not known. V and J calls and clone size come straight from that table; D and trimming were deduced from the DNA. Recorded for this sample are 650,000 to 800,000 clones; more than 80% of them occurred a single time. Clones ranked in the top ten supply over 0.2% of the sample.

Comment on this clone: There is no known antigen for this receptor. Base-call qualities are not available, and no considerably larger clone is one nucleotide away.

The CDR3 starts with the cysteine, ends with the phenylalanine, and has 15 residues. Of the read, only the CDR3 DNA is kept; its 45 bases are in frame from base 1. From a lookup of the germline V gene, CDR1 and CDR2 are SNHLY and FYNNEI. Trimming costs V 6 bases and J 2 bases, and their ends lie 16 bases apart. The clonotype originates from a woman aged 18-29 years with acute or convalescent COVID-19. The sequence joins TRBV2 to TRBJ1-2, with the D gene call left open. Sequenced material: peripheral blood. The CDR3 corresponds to CASSVSPGLNYGYTF. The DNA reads TGTGCCAGCAGCGTCTCTCCCGGACTGAACTATGGCTACACCTTC.